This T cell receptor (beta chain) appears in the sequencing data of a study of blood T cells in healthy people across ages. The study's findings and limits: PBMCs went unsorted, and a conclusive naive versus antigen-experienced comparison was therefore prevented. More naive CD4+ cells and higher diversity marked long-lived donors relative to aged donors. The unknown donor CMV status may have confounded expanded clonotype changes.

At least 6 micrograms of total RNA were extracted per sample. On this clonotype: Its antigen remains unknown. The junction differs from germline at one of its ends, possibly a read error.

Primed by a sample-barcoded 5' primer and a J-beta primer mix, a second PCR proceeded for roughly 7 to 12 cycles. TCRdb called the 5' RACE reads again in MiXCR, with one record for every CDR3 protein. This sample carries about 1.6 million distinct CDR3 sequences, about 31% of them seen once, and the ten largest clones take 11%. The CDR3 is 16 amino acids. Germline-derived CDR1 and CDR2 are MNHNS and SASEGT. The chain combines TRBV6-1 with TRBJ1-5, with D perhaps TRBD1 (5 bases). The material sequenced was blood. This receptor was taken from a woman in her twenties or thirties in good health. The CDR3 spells CASSEAMKGNNRPQHF. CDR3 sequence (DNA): TGTGCCAGCAGTGAAGCGATGAAGGGGAACAATCGGCCCCAGCATTTT.